This record covers a single TCR beta chain. The antigen remains unidentified. The data belong to a study of cytomegalovirus exposure and HLA in healthy donors. At the level of the study: As released early, the data held about 85 million unique TCRs from HLA-typed donors. Study-wide results and limits: In the analysis, some V segments, TRBV6-2 and TRBV6-3 included, were excluded as indistinguishable.

Primers included in the PCR were 60 Vbeta and 13 Jbeta primers. Profiling relied on immunoSEQ multiplex PCR, and the TCRdb table lists in-frame clones only, not all of them. The sample lists approximately 89,000 clones, more than 65% occurring once. This CDR3 comprises 19 residues. Germline V CDR1 and CDR2: SEHNR, FQNEAQ (reference sequence). The V and J ends lost 0 bases and 3 bases, in that order; junction bases with no gene match: 13. This chain links TRBV7-9 with TRBJ2-2; 7 bases map to TRBD1. The clonotype comes from a human donor in good health. Sequenced sample: PBMCs. CDR3 residues: CASSLAGITGDPYTGELFF. In DNA form, the CDR3 reads TGTGCCAGCAGCTTAGCGGGGATCACAGGGGACCCTTACACCGGGGAGCTGTTTTTT.